This entry features one T cell receptor (beta chain) sequence. This sample stems from a study of blood T cell repertoires in COVID-19. Turning to the study itself: Sources were T cells, B-cell-depleted T cells, or PBMCs; the material itself was cDNA or gDNA.

Clones were read by immunoSEQ multiplex PCR, and TCRdb kept only the in-frame ones, dropping some. This sample carries under 200,000 clones, around four fifths of them seen once, and the ten largest clones take about 6.5%. V lost 6 bases, J lost 3 bases, and 20 bases lay in between. Germline CDR1 reads LNHDA; CDR2 reads SQIVND (reference sequence). CDR3 length: 17 residues. The rearrangement joins TRBV19 to TRBJ2-2; a weak D match, TRBD2 (7 bases). This sequence originates from a woman aged 40 to 55 with acute or convalescent COVID-19. The sequencing input was peripheral blood. CDR3 in DNA: TGTGCCAGTAGCAGGGGCTATCAGGGAGGGTACACCGGGGAGCTGTTTTTT. Translating gives CASSRGYQGGYTGELFF. Using reference TRBV19 and TRBJ2-2 for the parts outside the CDR3, the full variable domain is DGGITQSPKYLFRKEGQNVTLSCEQNLNHDAMYWYRQDPGQGLRLIYYSQIVNDFQKGDIAEGYSVSREKKESFPLTVTSAQKNPTAFYLCASSRGYQGGYTGELFFGEGSRLTVL.